The T cell receptor beta chain described here comes from a study of blood T cell repertoires in COVID-19. Study as a whole: Whether acute or convalescent, the COVID-19 samples came from the United States, Italy and Spain. From T cells, B-cell-depleted T cells, or PBMCs came the material, which was cDNA or gDNA.

Seattle researchers signed up patients amid active infection and tracked them longitudinally. Original analysis: Reference gene primer amplification gave estimated nucleated cell counts. The table came from immunoSEQ multiplex PCR; TCRdb's copy has only in-frame clones and leaves some out. V and J calls plus clone size are reproduced from that table; the DNA served to infer D and trimming. The sample includes fewer than 350,000 clones, about nine tenths of them seen just once. This receptor was obtained from a woman in her twenties or thirties with COVID-19, enrolled during active disease. Sequencing was carried out using peripheral blood.

CDR3 protein: CASSRGTAGSNQPQHF. The CDR3 DNA sequence: TGTGCCAGCAGTCGGGGGACAGCCGGGAGCAATCAGCCCCAGCATTTT. The V gene is TRBV28, the J gene TRBJ1-5; 7 bases match TRBD1. Trimming took 5 bases from V and 1 from J; bases not matched to a gene: 8. The CDR3 is 16 amino acids. The germline gives CDR1 MDHEN, CDR2 SYDVKM.